This TCR beta chain originates from a study of blood T cell repertoires in COVID-19. Study context: COVID-19 samples, acute and convalescent, were from the United States, Italy and Spain. Sources were T cells, B-cell-depleted T cells, or PBMCs; the material itself was cDNA or gDNA.

In the study's own analysis: Amplification from reference gene primers served as the basis for estimated nucleated cell counts. Some clones are missing from TCRdb's copy, which holds only in-frame ones; the method was immunoSEQ multiplex PCR. The D gene and trimming were derived from the DNA, and the V and J assignments and clone size from that table. The table has some 180,000 clones, 70% to 90% seen once. The CDR3 runs to 14 residues. Germline V gene lookup returns CDR1 SGHNT and CDR2 YENEEA. V lost 0 bases, J lost 6 bases, and 12 bases lay in between. This clone was detected once. Enrolment of Seattle patients took place during active infection, and they were followed longitudinally.

Sequencing was done on a sample of peripheral blood. The receptor comes from a woman aged 80 or older with COVID-19, enrolled during active disease. The chain couples TRBV11-3 to TRBJ2-7, with TRBD1 as a possible D gene (7 bases). CDR3 sequence: CASSLDWQGGEQYF. The CDR3 coding sequence is TGTGCCAGCAGCTTAGATTGGCAGGGGGGCGAGCAGTACTTC.